The rows below give T cell receptor beta chains drawn from one sample of a study of shared clonotypes between healthy human individuals. TCRdb keeps only in-frame clones here, not all; method: immunoSEQ multiplex PCR. This repertoire shows 650,000 to 750,000 clones, roughly 78% found once; its top ten account for 1.8%. The sequenced sample consisted of memory CD4+ T cells sorted from blood. The origin of the receptors is a woman aged 30 to 39 in good health. The CDR3 runs from the conserved cysteine through the conserved F or W. D genes are given only for firm matches. The listing skips clone size in some rows; elsewhere it reads once, few, many or a size class.

clone size,CDR3 length,V gene,J gene,D gene,CDR3 DNA,CDR3 protein
-,14,TRBV18,TRBJ1-5,TRBD1,TGTGCCAGCTCACCCGGGACAGGGGACCAGCCCCAGCATTTT,CASSPGTGDQPQHF
-,16,TRBV5-4,TRBJ2-1,-,TGTGCCAGCAGCCCCGGAGCTAGAGGGTTAACCGATGAGCAGTTCTTC,CASSPGARGLTDEQFF
-,14,TRBV6-5,TRBJ1-1,TRBD1,TGTGCCAGCGGCCCGGGACAGGGGACCTCTGAAGCTTTCTTT,CASGPGQGTSEAFF
-,14,TRBV6-6,TRBJ2-3,-,TGTGCCAGCAGTTACGAGCGGATCACAGATACGCAGTATTTT,CASSYERITDTQYF
-,14,TRBV28,TRBJ1-4,-,TGTGCCAGCAGTCGCCCCGGGACTCCAGAAAAACTGTTTTTT,CASSRPGTPEKLFF
many,13,TRBV29-1,TRBJ2-1,-,TGCAGCGTTGCCCCGACAGCTTCCAATGAGCAGTTCTTC,CSVAPTASNEQFF
many,13,TRBV27,TRBJ2-7,-,TGTGCCAGCAGCTCGAACAGGGTCCACGAGCAGTACTTC,CASSSNRVHEQYF
-,10,TRBV29-1,TRBJ2-7,-,TGCAGCGTTGTGTCCTACGAGCAGTACTTC,CSVVSYEQYF
-,14,TRBV10-2,TRBJ1-1,-,TGCGCCAGCATGACAGCAAGCCTGAACACTGAAGCTTTCTTT,CASMTASLNTEAFF
-,14,TRBV19,TRBJ1-3,-,TGTGCCAGTACAGAATTGAGCTCTGGAAACACCATATATTTT,CASTELSSGNTIYF
many,14,TRBV2,TRBJ2-5,-,TGTGCCAGCGGGGGATCACTAGGCCTAGAGACCCAGTACTTC,CASGGSLGLETQYF
-,13,TRBV6-1,TRBJ2-7,TRBD1,TGTGCCAGCAATCCGACAGGGCTTCACGAGCAGTACTTC,CASNPTGLHEQYF
-,14,TRBV7-3,TRBJ2-2,-,TGTGCCAGCAGCTTAAAGGGTAGCACCGGGGAGCTGTTTTTT,CASSLKGSTGELFF
-,14,TRBV28,TRBJ2-6,-,TGTGCCAGCAGTGAATCCCAGGGGGCCAACGTCCTGACTTTC,CASSESQGANVLTF
few,15,TRBV29-1,TRBJ2-1,-,TGCAGCGTCCCCAGGGGGGGATTTGACTACAATGAGCAGTTCTTC,CSVPRGGFDYNEQFF
-,18,TRBV18,TRBJ2-2,TRBD2,TGTGCCAGCTCACCCCTCCCTAGCGGGAGGGCCGACACCGGGGAGCTGTTTTTT,CASSPLPSGRADTGELFF
-,15,TRBV7-9,TRBJ2-1,-,TGTGCCAGCAGCCCGACCGGGAGCTTATACAATGAGCAGTTCTTC,CASSPTGSLYNEQFF
once,13,TRBV27,TRBJ1-5,-,TGTGCCAGCAGTGTGAATGTGAATCAGCCCCAGCATTTT,CASSVNVNQPQHF
-,16,TRBV7-9,TRBJ1-1,TRBD1,TGTGCCAGCAGCTCCGCGTTGGGACAGGGGATCACTGAAGCTTTCTTT,CASSSALGQGITEAFF
few,14,TRBV7-9,TRBJ1-1,-,TGTGCCAGCAGCGTACAGGGCATGAACACTGAAGCTTTCTTT,CASSVQGMNTEAFF
-,14,TRBV29-1,TRBJ2-7,-,TGCAGCGTGGTTCCTCAGGGTGCCCCCTACGAGCAGTACTTC,CSVVPQGAPYEQYF
-,13,TRBV7-8,TRBJ1-1,-,TGTGCCAGCAGCTTACAGGGTACAACTGAAGCTTTCTTT,CASSLQGTTEAFF
-,13,TRBV19,TRBJ1-5,-,TGTGCCAGTACCCCCGGCGGCTCTCAGCCCCAGCATTTT,CASTPGGSQPQHF
-,16,TRBV5-1,TRBJ2-7,TRBD2,TGCGCCAGCAGCTTAATTTCGGCGGGGGAAATCTACGAGCAGTACTTC,CASSLISAGEIYEQYF
-,15,TRBV11-3,TRBJ2-2,-,TGTGCCAGCAGCTTAACGGGAGCACGAACCGGGGAGCTGTTTTTT,CASSLTGARTGELFF
-,15,TRBV6-6,TRBJ1-5,-,TGTGCCAGCAGTTACTCGTCCTGGAGGGATCAGCCCCAGCATTTT,CASSYSSWRDQPQHF
-,12,TRBV28,TRBJ1-5,-,TGTGCCAGCAGCAGGAGCAATCAGCCCCAGCATTTT,CASSRSNQPQHF
-,16,TRBV9,TRBJ2-5,-,TGTGCCAGCAGCGTAGGTCGCCGGACGGCCGGAGAGACCCAGTACTTC,CASSVGRRTAGETQYF
-,12,TRBV11-2,TRBJ2-7,-,TGTGCCAGCAGGACGAGTGTTAACGAGCAGTACTTC,CASRTSVNEQYF
-,15,TRBV28,TRBJ1-2,-,TGTGCCAGCAACCTCCCCTCGGAGGGGAGCTATGGCTACACCTTC,CASNLPSEGSYGYTF
-,14,TRBV5-6,TRBJ1-3,-,TGTGCCAGCAGCCAGGCGGACTCCGGAAACACCATATATTTT,CASSQADSGNTIYF
-,16,TRBV30,TRBJ1-4,TRBD1,TGTGCCTGGAGTAGGGGACAGACTCAAGAAAATGAAAAACTGTTTTTT,CAWSRGQTQENEKLFF
-,16,TRBV28,TRBJ2-3,-,TGTGCCAGCAGTCCTTATAGAGCGGTCCGCACAGATACGCAGTATTTT,CASSPYRAVRTDTQYF
-,17,TRBV19,TRBJ1-5,TRBD1,TGTGCCAGTAGATCGGGACAGGGTGTTTATAGCAATCAGCCCCAGCATTTT,CASRSGQGVYSNQPQHF
-,14,TRBV6-6,TRBJ2-2,TRBD2,TGTGCCAGCTCCTTGGGAGGGCCAGTAGGGGAGCTGTTTTTT,CASSLGGPVGELFF
-,15,TRBV28,TRBJ1-3,-,TGTGCCAGCAGTCTCGACACTAGCTCTGGAAACACCATATATTTT,CASSLDTSSGNTIYF
-,19,TRBV10-1,TRBJ2-1,TRBD2,TGCGCCAGCAGTGAGGGTGGACTAGCGGGACCACACCGAGGTAATGAGCAGTTCTTC,CASSEGGLAGPHRGNEQFF
-,11,TRBV2,TRBJ2-1,-,TGTGCCAGCAGTGAACGCTATGAGCAGTTCTTC,CASSERYEQFF
-,13,TRBV6-1,TRBJ2-3,-,TGTGCCAGCAGTGAACACTACACAGATACGCAGTATTTT,CASSEHYTDTQYF
-,12,TRBV6-1,TRBJ2-5,-,TGTGCCGGCGAGGGGATCCAAGAGACCCAGTACTTC,CAGEGIQETQYF
few,17,TRBV28,TRBJ2-7,-,TGTGCCAGCAGTTTACCCCTGACACTAGGGGGGTCCTACGAGCAGTACTTC,CASSLPLTLGGSYEQYF
few,14,TRBV5-1,TRBJ1-5,-,TGCGCCAGCAGCTTGGGGTATAGCAATCAGCCCCAGCATTTT,CASSLGYSNQPQHF